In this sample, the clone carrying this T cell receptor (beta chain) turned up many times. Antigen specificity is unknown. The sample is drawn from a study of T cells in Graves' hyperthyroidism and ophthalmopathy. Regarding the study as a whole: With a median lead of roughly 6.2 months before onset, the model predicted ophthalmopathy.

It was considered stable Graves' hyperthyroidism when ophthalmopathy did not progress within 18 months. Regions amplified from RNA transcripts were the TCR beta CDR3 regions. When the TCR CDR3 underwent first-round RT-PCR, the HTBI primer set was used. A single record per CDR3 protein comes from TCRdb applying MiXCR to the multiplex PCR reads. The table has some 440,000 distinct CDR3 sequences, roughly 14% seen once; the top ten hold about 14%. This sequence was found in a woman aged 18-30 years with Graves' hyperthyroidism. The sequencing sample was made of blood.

Here the CDR3 reads CASSFAGISNQPQHF. In nucleotides, the CDR3 is TGTGCCAGCAGTTTTGCAGGGATCAGCAATCAGCCCCAGCATTTT. The chain joins TRBV28 to TRBJ1-5; D is possibly TRBD1 (5 bases). The CDR3 spans 15 residues. V was pared by 3 bases and J by 1 base, with 10 bases between. Germline CDR1 is MDHEN and CDR2 is SYDVKM.